This TCR beta chain is from a study of Graves' ophthalmopathy and Graves' hyperthyroidism. About the research overall: Pretreatment peripheral blood was obtained at initial diagnosis. Notes on the study in general: Among expanded thyroid clonotypes above 0.001 frequency, most also occurred in blood.

V lost 7 bases to trimming and J lost 4 bases, with 13 bases between them. This CDR3 region has 14 residues. CDR1 and CDR2 (germline): ENHRY, SYGVKD. Amplification of TCR beta CDR3 regions used RNA transcripts. First-round RT-PCR with HTBI primers preceded a second-round multiplex PCR. TCRdb passed the multiplex PCR reads through MiXCR, listing each CDR3 protein once. The repertoire consists of hundreds of thousands of distinct CDR3 sequences, with roughly 39% occurring once and the leading ten covering over 2.5%. This clonotype was seen at least ten times. What it binds is unknown. Moderate-to-severe activity, CAS at least 3, NOSPECS at least 4 and duration under 3 months characterized donors with ophthalmopathy. PBMCs were density-gradient isolated from approximately 10 ml fresh blood.

The chain couples TRBV10-3 to TRBJ2-2; a weak D match, TRBD1 (6 bases). The receptor was derived from an adult man with Graves' ophthalmopathy. Specimen: peripheral blood. The CDR3 here is CAITPDRTTGELFF. The CDR3 region has the DNA TGTGCCATCACTCCAGACAGGACCACCGGGGAGCTGTTTTTT.